The 22 T cell receptor beta chains given below trace back to one sample, sequenced in a study of cytomegalovirus exposure and HLA in healthy donors. This PCR relied on a set of 60 Vbeta primers and 13 Jbeta primers. Profiling relied on immunoSEQ multiplex PCR, and the TCRdb table lists in-frame clones only, not all of them. In the table there are 150,000 to 200,000 clones, roughly three quarters of which are singletons. The sequencing input was PBMCs. These receptors were obtained from a woman in her 50s in good health and CMV-seropositive.

J is TRBJ2-4 and V is TRBV6-1, with D possibly TRBD1 on 6 matching bases. The CDR3 is 17 residues long. The germline V and J ends were trimmed by 4 bases and 4 bases, with 20 bases remaining between them. Germline V gene lookup returns CDR1 MNHNS and CDR2 SASEGT. The chain's CDR3 is CASSGGFTGHSKNIQYF. The CDR3 DNA follows: TGTGCCAGCAGTGGGGGATTCACGGGACATTCAAAAAACATTCAGTACTTC.

This chain joins TRBV25-1 and TRBJ2-7; 8 bases agree with TRBD1. The V gene's germline CDR1 is MGHDK and CDR2 SYGVNS. V dropped 3 bases and J dropped 5; count of bases not matched to a gene: 9. There are 15 residues in the CDR3. Here the CDR3 DNA reads TGTGCCAGCAGTGACTCGACAGGGGCGGGGAACGAGCAGTACTTC. Amino acids: CASSDSTGAGNEQYF.

The CDR3 bases are TGTGCCAGCGTGGGACAGGGGATGGAGTACTTC. It translates to CASVGQGMEYF. V gene TRBV27 combines with J gene TRBJ2-7, with 10 positions matching TRBD1. This CDR3 region has 11 residues. Trimming removed 8 bases from V and 11 bases from J; junction bases left unmatched: 6. Germline CDR1 and CDR2: MNHEY and SMNVEV (reference sequence).

The chain combines TRBV7-9 with TRBJ2-3; weak D call: TRBD2 (7 bases). V dropped 7 bases and J dropped 4 bases, with 21 bases sitting between them. The CDR3 has 16 residues. The germline gives CDR1 SEHNR, CDR2 FQNEAQ (reference sequence). The CDR3: CASTLGGATIPDTQYF. Here the CDR3 DNA reads TGTGCCAGCACCCTGGGGGGGGCTACCATCCCAGATACGCAGTATTTT.

The V call is TRBV11-3, the J call TRBJ2-3; 8 nucleotides line up with TRBD2. The junction had 6 bases not matched to a gene; V was cut back by 2 bases and J by 5 bases. The CDR3 spans 15 residues. In germline, CDR1 is SGHNT, CDR2 YENEEA. CDR3 sequence: CASSLSGTSQDTQYF. In nucleotides, the CDR3 is TGTGCCAGCAGCTTATCTGGGACTAGTCAAGATACGCAGTATTTT.

The genes are TRBV7-9 and TRBJ2-1; the D gene is possibly TRBD2 (7 bases). The CDR3 totals 14 residues. Germline V gives CDR1 SEHNR, CDR2 FQNEAQ (reference sequence). The germline V and J ends were trimmed by 5 bases and 9 bases, with 17 bases remaining between them. The CDR3 protein is CASSQNRGAGEQFF. The CDR3 DNA follows: TGTGCCAGCAGCCAAAACCGGGGGGCGGGTGAGCAGTTCTTC.

The chain carries TRBV6-5 and TRBJ2-5, with 10 nucleotides matching TRBD1. The trim removed 6 bases at V and 4 bases at J, leaving 8 bases unmatched. There are 15 residues in the CDR3. In germline, CDR1 is MNHEY, CDR2 SVGAGI. CDR3 sequence (DNA): TGTGCCAGCAGCCCGGGACAGGGGAACCGAGAGACCCAGTACTTC. It is translated as CASSPGQGNRETQYF.

The CDR3 region has the DNA TGTGCCAGCAGCTCCAGCGAGGCCAACGTCCTGACTTTC. Its protein is CASSSSEANVLTF. The chain combines TRBV5-4 with TRBJ2-6; D is unresolved. CDR3 size: 13 residues. The germline V gene encodes CDR1 SGHNT and CDR2 YYREEE (reference sequence). V shed 3 bases and J shed 6 bases, with 7 bases lying between them.

The V call is TRBV5-1, the J call TRBJ2-5; 8 positions match TRBD2. V dropped 0 bases and J dropped 5; count of bases not matched to a gene: 3. Germline V gene data show CDR1 as SGHRS and CDR2 as YFSETQ. This CDR3 is 14 amino acids long. The CDR3 is CASSLVGGAETQYF. The CDR3 nucleotides read TGCGCCAGCAGCTTGGTCGGGGGGGCCGAGACCCAGTACTTC.

The chain couples TRBV29-1 to TRBJ1-1, with a weak D call TRBD1 (6 bases). Germline loops: CDR1 SQVTM, CDR2 ANQGSEA. V was cut by 2 bases and J by 3 bases, with 13 bases left in between. There are 14 residues in the CDR3. In DNA form, the CDR3 reads TGCAGCGTTGAACCTATGGACAGATACACTGAAGCTTTCTTT. As protein: CSVEPMDRYTEAFF.

The sample holds a few counts of this clone. The chain links TRBV6-1 to TRBJ1-1; no definite D call. V was trimmed by 5 bases and J by 3 bases, leaving 13 bases between them. Germline V CDR1 and CDR2: MNHNS, SASEGT. CDR3 length equals 14 residues. This CDR3 reads CASSPRSRDTEAFF. In DNA form, the CDR3 reads TGTGCCAGCAGTCCGCGATCGAGGGACACTGAAGCTTTCTTT.

The rearrangement uses TRBV6-6 and TRBJ2-5; 7 bases fit TRBD2. With 5 bases clipped from V and 4 bases from J, the junction kept 10 bases outside the gene matches. The germline CDR1 and CDR2 sequences are MNHNY and SVGAGI (reference sequence). CDR3 size: 15 residues. CDR3 coding DNA: TGTGCCAGCAGTGCCCCCGGGGGGACGGGAGAGACCCAGTACTTC. It specifies CASSAPGGTGETQYF.

The V and J genes are TRBV4-1 and TRBJ2-2; 8 bases match TRBD1. Unmatched junction bases numbered 12, after V lost 3 bases and J lost 6 bases. The germline gives CDR1 MGHRA, CDR2 YSYEKL. CDR3 size: 17 residues. In DNA, the CDR3 is TGCGCCAGCAGCCATCAAGGGACAGGTATCTTGGCCGGGGAGCTGTTTTTT. Its protein is CASSHQGTGILAGELFF.

The chain uses TRBV5-1 and TRBJ2-7, with 7 bases that match TRBD1. The CDR3 has 14 amino acids. CDR1 and CDR2 from the germline V gene are SGHRS and YFSETQ. V trimming: 0 bases; J trimming: 3 bases; junction bases outside the gene matches: 3. This CDR3 reads CASSLVGTDYEQYF. The CDR3 DNA reads TGCGCCAGCAGCTTGGTGGGGACAGACTACGAGCAGTACTTC.

CDR3 residues: CASSWEGGRNEQFF. The CDR3 DNA is TGTGCCAGCAGCTGGGAGGGGGGCCGCAATGAGCAGTTCTTC. V usage is TRBV7-9 and J usage is TRBJ2-1; D may be TRBD2 (7 bases). Germline loops: CDR1 SEHNR, CDR2 FQNEAQ (reference sequence). CDR3 length: 14 amino acids. V was trimmed by 4 bases and J by 6 bases, leaving 13 bases between them.

The sample holds one count of this clone. This chain connects TRBV11-3 to TRBJ2-5; the match to TRBD2 covers 7 bases. The J call is uncertain, as TRBJ2-7 better fits the DNA end. Germline-derived CDR1 and CDR2 are SGHNT and YENEEA. CDR3 length equals 13 residues. CDR3 sequence (DNA): TGTGCCAGCAGCTTAAGGGAGGGCTACGAGCAGTACTTC. This sequence encodes CASSLREGYEQYF.

This clone was counted between two and nine times. At the DNA level, this CDR3 is encoded by other sequences in the same sample as well. The chain couples TRBV18 to TRBJ2-7; 7 bases map to TRBD1. The germline CDR1 and CDR2 sequences are KGHSH and LQKENI. This CDR3 has 14 amino acids. The junction had 4 bases not matched to a gene; V was cut back by 2 bases and J by 3 bases. The CDR3 coding sequence is TGTGCCAGCTCACCAAGGACAGGAGACTACGAGCAGTACTTC. Translating gives CASSPRTGDYEQYF.

The CDR3 region has the DNA TGTGCCAGCAGTGAAGTGGCCGCCGGGGAGCTGTTTTTT. It translates to CASSEVAAGELFF. This chain links TRBV6-1 with TRBJ2-2; D remains ambiguous. Per germline, CDR1 MNHNS and CDR2 SASEGT. V was pared by 1 base and J by 6 bases, with 6 bases between. The CDR3 runs to 13 residues.

The chain recombines TRBV4-2 with TRBJ2-5; weak D call: TRBD2 (5 bases). Trimming removed 0 bases at V and 5 bases at J, with 13 bases between. CDR3 length: 15 amino acids. Germline-derived CDR1 and CDR2 are LGHNA and YNFKEQ. The chain's CDR3 is CASSQDIEGVETQYF. The CDR3 DNA is TGTGCCAGCAGCCAAGATATTGAGGGCGTGGAGACCCAGTACTTC.

The chain is built from TRBV6-6 and TRBJ2-3, with D possibly matching TRBD2 (6 bases). Germline V gene sequence: CDR1 MNHNY, CDR2 SVGAGI (reference sequence). This CDR3 contains 14 residues. V gave up 6 bases and J gave up 0 bases, with 10 bases separating them. The CDR3 region has the DNA TGTGCCAGCAGCACCGGGACTAGCACAGATACGCAGTATTTT. The encoded protein is CASSTGTSTDTQYF.

In DNA, the CDR3 is TGTGCCAGCAGCTCGACCGGGACTAGCGGGGGATACGAGCAGTACTTC. This translates into CASSSTGTSGGYEQYF. The V gene is TRBV6-6, the J gene TRBJ2-7; 14 nucleotides agree with TRBD2. V shed 6 bases and J 4 bases; nucleotides not matched to a gene: 8. CDR1 is MNHNY, CDR2 SVGAGI, per germline (reference sequence). CDR3 length equals 16 residues.

V and J are TRBV4-1 and TRBJ2-3, with a tentative D call TRBD2 (7 bases). Looked up from germline, CDR1 is MGHRA and CDR2 is YSYEKL. The CDR3 contains 16 residues. The V end was cut by 4 bases, the J end by 3 bases, with 17 bases between. The CDR3 DNA is TGCGCCAGCAGCCCTATGGGGGCGGGGGCTACAGATACGCAGTATTTT. Protein sequence: CASSPMGAGATDTQYF.